Reported below is one T cell receptor (beta chain). As yet, its antigen is unknown. Original methodology: As immunoSEQ supplied junction-only sequences (without quality scores), filtering differed. Libraries were prepared by immunoSEQ multiplex PCR; TCRdb keeps only in-frame clonotypes and omits some of them. D and trimming were read from the DNA, whereas the V and J calls and clone size are those reported in that table. The table lists hundreds of thousands of clones, around 76% of them singletons, with more than 10% in the top ten. The data derive from a study of shared clonotypes between healthy human individuals. Study conclusions and caveats: The low donor count limited represented genetic and exposure-history diversity.

V dropped 2 bases and J dropped 5 bases, with 10 bases sitting between them. In germline, CDR1 is SGHVS, CDR2 FNYEAQ. This CDR3 contains 13 residues. Donation came from healthy HIV-negative adults that had no recent acute infections or vaccinations. All the donors were Caucasian adults who lived in Nashville, Tennessee. The V gene is TRBV7-6, the J gene TRBJ2-7; D possibly corresponds to TRBD2 (6 bases). Sequenced material: PBMCs. The clonotype originates from a woman between 40 and 50 years old in good health. Some clones in this sample may be carry-over from other donors' samples. In DNA, the CDR3 is TGTGCCAGCAGCTTATCGGGCGGGAACGAGCAGTACTTC. It codes for CASSLSGGNEQYF.